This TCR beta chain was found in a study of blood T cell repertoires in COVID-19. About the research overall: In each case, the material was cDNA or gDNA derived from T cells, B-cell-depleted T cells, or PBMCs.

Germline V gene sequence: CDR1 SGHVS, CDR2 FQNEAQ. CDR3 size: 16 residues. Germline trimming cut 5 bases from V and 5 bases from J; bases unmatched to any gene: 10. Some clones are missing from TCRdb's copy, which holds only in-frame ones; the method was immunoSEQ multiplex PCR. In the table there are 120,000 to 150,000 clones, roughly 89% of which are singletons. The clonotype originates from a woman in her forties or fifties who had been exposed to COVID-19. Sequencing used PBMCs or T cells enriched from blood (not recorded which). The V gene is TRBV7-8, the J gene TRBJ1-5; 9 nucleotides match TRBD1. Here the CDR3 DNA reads TGTGCCAGCAGCATAAACAGGGGGCGCTTCGATCAGCCCCAGCATTTT. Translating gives CASSINRGRFDQPQHF.